This T cell receptor (beta chain) came from a study of human T cells and chemical hapten exposure. Study in general: Sensitization involved placing 2% DPC onto a 2 cm by 2 cm region of upper inner arm skin. General study points: Alopecia affected the donors, so their immune response may differ from healthy people's.

Specified time point: patch test 1, 2 weeks after DPC sensitization. The treatment denotes: therapeutic diphenylcyclopropenone sensitization with weekly scalp DPC. Total RNA extraction was carried out from unfractionated whole blood. The table lists this clonotype with a few counts. Its specificity is not known. Each CDR3 protein gets one entry after TCRdb re-called the RACE reads with MiXCR. The sample has 180,000 or so distinct CDR3 sequences, approximately 20% seen once. This receptor was identified in a woman between 45 and 65 years old with alopecia areata. Some clones in this sample may be carry-over from other donors' samples. The sample in question was whole blood, obtained in connection with sensitization to the hapten diphenylcyclopropenone (DPC).

CDR3: CASSPLAGSYEQYF. The CDR3 coding sequence is TGTGCCAGCAGCCCCCTAGCGGGGAGCTACGAGCAGTACTTC. The genes are TRBV2 and TRBJ2-7, with 9 bases that match TRBD2. This CDR3 has 14 residues. CDR1 and CDR2 from the germline V gene are SNHLY and FYNNEI. J gave up 3 bases and V 6 bases, and 6 bases lay outside the gene matches.